Following are 12 T cell receptor beta chains from one sample sequenced in a study of chemoradiotherapy in HPV16-positive cancers. The assay was immunoSEQ multiplex PCR, and TCRdb's table has in-frame clones only and misses some. The data hold 55,000 to 85,000 clones, with about 88% observed a single time. The sample in question was blood, obtained from a patient who underwent chemoradiotherapy. The origin of the receptors is a human donor with HPV-associated anogenital cancer.

This clone came up once. V usage is TRBV5-5 and J usage is TRBJ2-5; D tentatively reads TRBD1 or TRBD2 (5 bases each). This CDR3 has 16 amino acids. Deletions cut 0 bases from V and 5 bases from J, with 17 bases between. Germline V gene lookup returns CDR1 SGHKS and CDR2 YYEKEE (reference sequence). The CDR3 reads CASSLEEGREWETQYF. The CDR3 DNA is TGTGCCAGCAGCTTGGAAGAGGGCAGGGAGTGGGAGACCCAGTACTTC.

The chain combines TRBV5-4 with TRBJ2-7; 9 bases align to TRBD1. The V gene end was trimmed by 0 bases and the J gene end by 2 bases; junction bases not matched to a gene: 0. Looked up from germline, CDR1 is SGHNT and CDR2 is YYREEE (reference sequence). The CDR3 contains 14 residues. The CDR3 coding sequence is TGTGCCAGCAGCTTGGACAGGGGGCCCTACGAGCAGTACTTC. It specifies CASSLDRGPYEQYF.

V usage is TRBV10-3 and J usage is TRBJ2-2, with TRBD2 matching over 8 bases. There are 16 residues in the CDR3. Germline CDR1 ENHRY, CDR2 SYGVKD. With V trimmed by 1 base and J by 5 bases, 6 bases remained unmatched. As DNA, the CDR3 is TGTGCCATCAGTGAGTTTCCAGCGGGAGAGACCGGGGAGCTGTTTTTT. Translated: CAISEFPAGETGELFF.

CDR3 in amino acids: CASSLVKGYVTVNTGELFF. The CDR3 bases are TGTGCCAGCAGCTTAGTAAAAGGCTACGTGACAGTGAACACCGGGGAGCTGTTTTTT. The chain recombines TRBV11-2 with TRBJ2-2; possible D gene TRBD1, 5 bases. Trimming removed 1 base at V and 1 base at J, with 19 bases between. From germline, CDR1 is SGHAT and CDR2 FQNNGV. This CDR3 region has 19 residues.

The rearrangement joins TRBV6-5 to TRBJ1-6; D is unresolved. The ends were cut back, 1 base at V and 7 bases at J, with 8 bases in the middle. The germline V gene has CDR1 MNHEY and CDR2 SVGAGI. The CDR3 totals 14 residues. The CDR3 sequence: CASSYLVANSPLHF. DNA of the CDR3: TGTGCCAGCAGTTACTTAGTAGCGAATTCACCCCTCCACTTT.

The genes are TRBV27 and TRBJ2-5, with D perhaps TRBD2 (5 bases). The germline gives CDR1 MNHEY, CDR2 SMNVEV (reference sequence). The CDR3 is 13 residues long. V dropped 3 bases and J dropped 3 bases, with 8 bases sitting between them. CDR3 residues: CASSFGVEETQYF. DNA of the CDR3: TGTGCCAGCAGTTTCGGGGTGGAAGAGACCCAGTACTTC.

This clone showed up just a few times. The V and J genes are TRBV19 and TRBJ2-3; D possibly uses TRBD1 or TRBD2 (5 bases each). Trimming removed 3 bases from V and 2 bases from J, with 9 bases in between. Germline-derived CDR1 and CDR2 are LNHDA and SQIVND (reference sequence). The CDR3 is 14 residues long. Here the CDR3 reads CASSMGRATDTQYF. The CDR3 DNA sequence: TGTGCCAGTAGTATGGGGCGGGCCACAGATACGCAGTATTTT. The complete variable domain, with remaining parts taken from reference TRBV19 and TRBJ2-3, reads DGGITQSPKYLFRKEGQNVTLSCEQNLNHDAMYWYRQDPGQGLRLIYYSQIVNDFQKGDIAEGYSVSREKKESFPLTVTSAQKNPTAFYLCASSMGRATDTQYFGPGTRLTVL.

This clone came up once. V and J are TRBV27 and TRBJ1-2; TRBD1 agrees at 8 bases. The CDR3 sequence is 13 residues long. Germline V lookup: CDR1 MNHEY, CDR2 SMNVEV (reference sequence). Germline trimming cut 4 bases from V and 3 bases from J; bases unmatched to any gene: 1. The CDR3 reads CASSSRGHYGYTF. The CDR3 nucleotides are TGTGCCAGCAGTTCCAGGGGGCACTATGGCTACACCTTC.

The chain carries TRBV6-1 and TRBJ2-3, with 11 positions matching TRBD2. This CDR3 is built from 16 residues. V gave up 4 bases and J gave up 2 bases; unmatched junction bases: 5. The germline gives CDR1 MNHNS, CDR2 SASEGT. CDR3 sequence (DNA): TGTGCCAGCAGTGTAAGACTAGCGGGGCACACAGATACGCAGTATTTT. Encoded protein: CASSVRLAGHTDTQYF.

The genes are TRBV19 and TRBJ2-5; tentatively, D is TRBD2 (6 bases). The CDR3 sequence is 15 residues long. V was cut by 3 bases and J by 2 bases, with 13 bases left in between. Per germline, CDR1 LNHDA and CDR2 SQIVND (reference sequence). The CDR3 sequence: CASSIGGADQETQYF. CDR3 DNA: TGTGCCAGTAGTATCGGAGGGGCGGATCAAGAGACCCAGTACTTC. Drawing the rest from reference TRBV19 and TRBJ2-5, the complete variable domain is DGGITQSPKYLFRKEGQNVTLSCEQNLNHDAMYWYRQDPGQGLRLIYYSQIVNDFQKGDIAEGYSVSREKKESFPLTVTSAQKNPTAFYLCASSIGGADQETQYFGPGTRLLVL.

This clone was counted a single time. The junction departs from the called germline gene at one end, perhaps through a read error. V and J are TRBV28 and TRBJ1-2; tentatively, D is TRBD1 (5 bases). The CDR3 totals 15 residues. Germline lookup yields CDR1 MDHEN and CDR2 SYDVKM. The CDR3 coding sequence is TGTGCCAGCAGTTCCCCCGGGACCCCCCGAACTGGCCACACCTTC. Protein sequence: CASSSPGTPRTGHTF.

The V and J genes are TRBV6-5 and TRBJ1-1; perhaps TRBD1 as D (5 bases). Trimming cost V 4 bases and J 3 bases, with 12 bases left between them. The CDR3 contains 14 residues. Per the germline V gene, CDR1 is MNHEY and CDR2 is SVGAGI. The CDR3 loop is CASSSGGWHTEAFF. DNA for the CDR3: TGTGCCAGCAGTTCCGGGGGGTGGCACACTGAAGCTTTCTTT.